The 17 T cell receptor beta chains below all came from one sample that was sequenced in a study of cytomegalovirus exposure and HLA in healthy donors. Both 60 Vbeta primers and 13 Jbeta primers went into the PCR. TCRdb's table, derived via immunoSEQ multiplex PCR, lists solely in-frame clones and lacks some. The sample records over 200,000 clones, 75% to 80% being singletons. Sequenced input: PBMCs. The receptors were sampled from a male donor in good health and CMV-seronegative.

CDR3 region: CASSESPGQGAGTEAFF. CDR3 coding DNA: TGTGCCAGCAGTGAATCTCCGGGACAGGGGGCTGGGACTGAAGCTTTCTTT. This chain joins TRBV25-1 and TRBJ1-1; 12 positions match TRBD1. The trim removed 1 base at V and 5 bases at J, leaving 8 bases unmatched. The CDR3 spans 17 residues. Germline V gene sequence: CDR1 MGHDK, CDR2 SYGVNS.

The chain employs TRBV28 and TRBJ1-1; the match to TRBD1 covers 8 bases. Germline CDR1 MDHEN, CDR2 SYDVKM. V shed 10 bases and J 3 bases; nucleotides not matched to a gene: 10. The CDR3 is made up of 14 amino acids. CDR3 nucleotide sequence: TGTGCCATTACAGGGGGAGGAATGGACACTGAAGCTTTCTTT. Translating it yields CAITGGGMDTEAFF.

The J gene is TRBJ2-6, the V gene TRBV18, with 8 bases that match TRBD2. The germline V gene has CDR1 KGHSH and CDR2 LQKENI. Trimming at V came to 4 bases and at J to 1 base, leaving 3 bases not matched to a gene. The CDR3 spans 16 residues. The CDR3 spells CASSLRGASGANVLTF. The CDR3 DNA reads TGTGCCAGCTCACTGCGGGGGGCGTCTGGGGCCAACGTCCTGACTTTC.

This clone was picked up one time. This chain links TRBV7-9 with TRBJ2-5; tentative D call: TRBD2 (6 bases). CDR1 and CDR2 from the germline V gene are SEHNR and FQNEAQ (reference sequence). CDR3 length: 16 amino acids. The V end lost 1 base, the J end lost 1 base, and 13 bases lay between the germline ends. As DNA, the CDR3 is TGTGCCAGCAGCTTAGGCGGAGGGATGATCCAAGAGACCCAGTACTTC. This encodes CASSLGGGMIQETQYF. The whole variable domain, remainder taken from reference TRBV7-9 and TRBJ2-5, is DTGVSQNPRHKITKRGQNVTFRCDPISEHNRLYWYRQTLGQGPEFLTYFQNEAQLEKSRLLSDRFSAERPKGSFSTLEIQRTEQGDSAMYLCASSLGGGMIQETQYFGPGTRLLVL.

V is TRBV11-2 and J is TRBJ1-2; TRBD1 matches at 8 bases. The germline CDR1 and CDR2 sequences are SGHAT and FQNNGV. This CDR3 has 15 amino acids. V was pared by 3 bases and J by 4 bases, with 7 bases of the junction left unmatched. For the CDR3, the DNA is TGTGCCAGCAGCTTTAGGGGACAGGTTACCTATGGCTACACCTTC. Translation: CASSFRGQVTYGYTF. Combining the CDR3 with reference TRBV11-2 and TRBJ1-2 gives the whole variable domain EAGVAQSPRYKIIEKRQSVAFWCNPISGHATLYWYQQILGQGPKLLIQFQNNGVVDDSQLPKDRFSAERLKGVDSTLKIQPAKLEDSAVYLCASSFRGQVTYGYTFGSGTRLTVV.

The chain carries TRBV2 and TRBJ1-2; D possibly corresponds to TRBD1 (5 bases). There are 13 residues in the CDR3. V lost 1 base and J lost 3, with 6 bases in between. Germline assignment: CDR1 SNHLY and CDR2 FYNNEI. Written as DNA, the CDR3 is TGTGCCAGCAGTGAAGAACAGGACTATGGCTACACCTTC. Encoded protein: CASSEEQDYGYTF. Supplemented by reference TRBV2 and TRBJ1-2, the full variable domain reads EPEVTQTPSHQVTQMGQEVILRCVPISNHLYFYWYRQILGQKVEFLVSFYNNEISEKSEIFDDQFSVERPDGSNFTLKIRSTKLEDSAMYFCASSEEQDYGYTFGSGTRLTVV.

The V and J genes are TRBV5-1 and TRBJ1-1, with no clear D. The length of the CDR3 is 12 residues. Trimming took 0 bases from V and 8 from J, leaving 8 bases between them. Per germline, CDR1 SGHRS and CDR2 YFSETQ. CDR3 in DNA: TGCGCCAGCAGCTTGGGAACGGGAGAAGCTTTCTTT. Its translation: CASSLGTGEAFF.

The chain uses TRBV19 and TRBJ1-5, with D perhaps matching TRBD1 (6 bases). Germline-derived CDR1 and CDR2 are LNHDA and SQIVND (reference sequence). The length of the CDR3 is 16 residues. Deletions cut 8 bases from V and 3 bases from J, with 20 bases between. The DNA of the CDR3 is TGTGCCAGTCTTCACCAGACAGGCCCTCACAATCAGCCCCAGCATTTT. This gives the protein CASLHQTGPHNQPQHF.

This clone is a singleton in its sample. V gene TRBV4-3 combines with J gene TRBJ1-1; D gene ambiguous. Trimming shortened V by 4 bases and J by 1 base, and 7 bases separated the two germline ends. CDR3 length: 13 amino acids. The germline CDR1 and CDR2 sequences are LGHNA and YSLEER. CDR3 coding DNA: TGCGCCAGCAGCCCGCGGGGGAACACTGAAGCTTTCTTT. As protein: CASSPRGNTEAFF.

This chain joins TRBV4-2 and TRBJ2-4, with D possibly matching TRBD1 (5 bases). Germline V gene lookup returns CDR1 LGHNA and CDR2 YNFKEQ. The germline V and J ends were trimmed by 5 bases and 0 bases, with 17 bases remaining between them. The CDR3 is 17 residues long. CDR3 nucleotides: TGTGCCAGCAGCTCTCGAACAGGCACACTAGCCAAAAACATTCAGTACTTC. It specifies CASSSRTGTLAKNIQYF.

The J gene is TRBJ2-7, the V gene TRBV15, with TRBD2 matching 7 bases. This CDR3 has 15 amino acids. CDR1 LNHNV and CDR2 YYDKDF come from the germline V gene (reference sequence). V lost 0 bases and J lost 3; bases outside the gene matches: 5. CDR3 sequence (DNA): TGTGCCACCAGCAGAGATCGAGGGGAGGGCTACGAGCAGTACTTC. The encoded protein is CATSRDRGEGYEQYF.

This clone was observed a few times. The chain uses TRBV7-2 and TRBJ2-3; no clear D. With 4 bases removed from V and 2 bases from J, the gap between germline ends came to 4 bases. The CDR3 sequence is 12 residues long. Germline-derived CDR1 and CDR2 are SGHTA and FQGNSA. In DNA form, the CDR3 reads TGTGCCAGCAGCTCCTACACAGATACGCAGTATTTT. It codes for CASSSYTDTQYF. The whole variable domain, remainder taken from reference TRBV7-2 and TRBJ2-3, is GAGVSQSPSNKVTEKGKDVELRCDPISGHTALYWYRQSLGQGLEFLIYFQGNSAPDKSGLPSDRFSAERTGGSVSTLTIQRTQQEDSAVYLCASSSYTDTQYFGPGTRLTVL.

The rearrangement uses TRBV7-2 and TRBJ2-4; D is possibly TRBD1 (5 bases). V was pared by 4 bases and J by 2 bases, with 24 bases between. Germline CDR1 SGHTA, CDR2 FQGNSA. CDR3 length: 19 amino acids. The CDR3 DNA reads TGTGCCAGCAGCTCGGCCCGTTGGGCAGGGAAATGGACCAAAAACATTCAGTACTTC. This translates into CASSSARWAGKWTKNIQYF.

This sequence joins TRBV19 and TRBJ2-2, with a weak D call TRBD2 (5 bases). The CDR3 spans 16 residues. Germline CDR1 is LNHDA and CDR2 is SQIVND (reference sequence). Trimming shortened V by 2 bases and J by 0 bases, and 10 bases separated the two germline ends. CDR3 in DNA: TGTGCCAGTAGTATAATGGCGGGCTCGAACACCGGGGAGCTGTTTTTT. This translates into CASSIMAGSNTGELFF.

V usage is TRBV27 and J usage is TRBJ1-4; 9 nucleotides agree with TRBD1. CDR1 is MNHEY, CDR2 SMNVEV, per germline (reference sequence). This CDR3 is built from 17 residues. The ends lost 10 bases at V and 7 bases at J; junction bases unmatched: 19. The CDR3 loop reads CATSTLFPGQGSEKLFF. CDR3 DNA sequence: TGTGCCACATCCACCCTTTTCCCGGGACAGGGATCTGAAAAACTGTTTTTT.

The chain employs TRBV25-1 and TRBJ1-1, with D possibly TRBD1 on 6 matching bases. Trimming left V 0 bases short and J 0 bases short, with 8 bases between. This CDR3 spans 15 amino acids. The germline CDR1 and CDR2 sequences are MGHDK and SYGVNS. The CDR3 is CASSEYGQLNTEAFF. Here the CDR3 DNA reads TGTGCCAGCAGTGAATATGGACAGTTGAACACTGAAGCTTTCTTT.

The chain combines TRBV6-1 with TRBJ2-5; 7 nucleotides align to TRBD1. The CDR3 runs 15 residues. V was pared by 1 base and J by 7 bases, with 9 bases of the junction left unmatched. The germline V gene has CDR1 MNHNS and CDR2 SASEGT. The CDR3 DNA sequence: TGTGCCAGCAGTGAAGAGGACAGGCGGTGGGGGACCCAGTACTTC. The encoded protein is CASSEEDRRWGTQYF.